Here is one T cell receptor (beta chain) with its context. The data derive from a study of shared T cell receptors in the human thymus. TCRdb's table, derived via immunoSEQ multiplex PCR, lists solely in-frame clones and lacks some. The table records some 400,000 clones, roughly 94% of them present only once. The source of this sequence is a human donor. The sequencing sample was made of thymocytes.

The CDR3 region is CASRLASSRGNNEKLFF. The CDR3 DNA reads as TGTGCAAGTCGCTTAGCGTCCTCGAGGGGGAATAATGAAAAACTGTTTTTT. The chain combines TRBV12-2 with TRBJ1-4; the table's TRBD1 call for D was not verified on the DNA. TRBV12-2 represents a pseudogene. The CDR3 sequence is 17 residues long.